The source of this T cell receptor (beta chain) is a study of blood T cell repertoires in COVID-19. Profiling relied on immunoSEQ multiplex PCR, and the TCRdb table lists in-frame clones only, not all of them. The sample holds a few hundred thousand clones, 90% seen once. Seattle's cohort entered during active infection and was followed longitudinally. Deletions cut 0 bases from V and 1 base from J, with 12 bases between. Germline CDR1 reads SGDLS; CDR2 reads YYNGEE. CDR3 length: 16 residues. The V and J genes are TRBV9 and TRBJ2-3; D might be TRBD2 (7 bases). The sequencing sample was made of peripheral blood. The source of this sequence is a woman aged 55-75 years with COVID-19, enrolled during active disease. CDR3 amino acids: CASSVAPGGGTDTQYF. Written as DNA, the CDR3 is TGTGCCAGCAGCGTAGCTCCGGGGGGCGGCACAGATACGCAGTATTTT.